This T cell receptor (beta chain) was identified during a study of tumor-infiltrating lymphocytes in primary liver carcinoma. Study conclusions and caveats: The 250 largest clones made up significantly more of tumor than blood repertoires (p = 0.039).

V trimming: 5 bases; J trimming: 1 base; junction bases outside the gene matches: 4. This CDR3 is 17 amino acids long. This clonotype was seen repeatedly, ten times or more. The antigen remains unidentified. TCR beta cDNA was reverse-transcribed from approximately 0.45 ug of total RNA. The reaction used a constant-region primer and ProtoScript II reverse transcriptase. TCR beta libraries came from three nested multiplex PCR rounds using slightly modified ARM-PCR. Running roughly 10 cycles apiece, the first two PCR rounds relied on TRBV1-TRBV30 forward primers together with a C-beta reverse primer. TCRdb ran MiXCR on the multiplex PCR reads and lists one entry per CDR3 protein. The sample holds about 120,000 distinct CDR3 sequences; 55% to 70% are singletons and the top ten take about 8%. DNA and RNA were both co-extracted from approximately 20-30 mg of bulk tissue that had not been sorted. Those sampled were patients whose primary liver carcinoma was treated by surgical resection. No treatment had been given to the patients, who were chronically infected with HBV.

This receptor was obtained from a woman aged 55-75 years with primary liver carcinoma and hepatitis B virus infection. The chain couples TRBV12-3 or TRBV12-4 to TRBJ2-6; 11 bases match TRBD1. Sequenced input: tumor-adjacent normal liver tissue. The DNA of the CDR3 is TGTGCCAGCAGTCCGGGACAGGGGGTATCTGGGGCCAACGTCCTGACTTTC. This codes for CASSPGQGVSGANVLTF.